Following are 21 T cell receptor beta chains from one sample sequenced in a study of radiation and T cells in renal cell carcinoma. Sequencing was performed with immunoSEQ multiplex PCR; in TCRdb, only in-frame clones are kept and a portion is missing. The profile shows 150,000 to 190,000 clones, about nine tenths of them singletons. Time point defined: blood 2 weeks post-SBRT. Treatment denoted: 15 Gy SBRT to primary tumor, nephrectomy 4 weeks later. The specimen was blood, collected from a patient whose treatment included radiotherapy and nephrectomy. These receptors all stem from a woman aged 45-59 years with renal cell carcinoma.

CDR3: CAWSVLGISYEQYF. Here the CDR3 DNA reads TGTGCCTGGAGTGTACTGGGCATCTCCTACGAGCAGTACTTC. The gene calls are TRBV30 and TRBJ2-7; D gene uncertain. V dropped 0 bases and J dropped 0 bases, with 9 bases sitting between them. Looked up from germline, CDR1 is GTSNPN and CDR2 is SVGIG (reference sequence). This CDR3 has 14 amino acids.

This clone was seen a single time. In DNA form, the CDR3 reads TGTGCCAGCAGCTTAGCAAGGGGGACAGGCGAGCAGTACTTC. Protein product: CASSLARGTGEQYF. The chain has TRBV7-6 and TRBJ2-7, with 8 positions matching TRBD1. CDR1 and CDR2 from the germline V gene are SGHVS and FNYEAQ. The CDR3 contains 14 residues. J was trimmed by 6 bases and V by 0 bases; bases with no gene match: 4.

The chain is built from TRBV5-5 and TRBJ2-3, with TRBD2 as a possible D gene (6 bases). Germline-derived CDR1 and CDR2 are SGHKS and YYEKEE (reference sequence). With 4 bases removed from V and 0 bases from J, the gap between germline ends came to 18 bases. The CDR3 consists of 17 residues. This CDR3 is CASSPGWRVTSTDTQYF. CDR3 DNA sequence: TGTGCCAGCAGCCCCGGGTGGAGGGTAACTAGCACAGATACGCAGTATTTT. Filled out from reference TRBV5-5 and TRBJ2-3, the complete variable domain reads DAGVTQSPTHLIKTRGQQVTLRCSPISGHKSVSWYQQVLGQGPQFIFQYYEKEERGRGNFPDRFSARQFPNYSSELNVNALLLGDSALYLCASSPGWRVTSTDTQYFGPGTRLTVL.

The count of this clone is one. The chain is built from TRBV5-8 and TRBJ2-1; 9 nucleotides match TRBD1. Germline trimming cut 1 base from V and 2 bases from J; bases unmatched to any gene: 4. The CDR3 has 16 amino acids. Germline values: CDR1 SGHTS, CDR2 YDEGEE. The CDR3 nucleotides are TGTGCCAGCAGCTTGTTTGGGACAGGGACCTACAATGAGCAGTTCTTC. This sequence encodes CASSLFGTGTYNEQFF. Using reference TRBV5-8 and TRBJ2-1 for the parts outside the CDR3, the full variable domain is EAGVTQSPTHLIKTRGQQATLRCSPISGHTSVYWYQQALGLGLQFLLWYDEGEERNRGNFPPRFSGRQFPNYSSELNVNALELEDSALYLCASSLFGTGTYNEQFFGPGTRLTVL.

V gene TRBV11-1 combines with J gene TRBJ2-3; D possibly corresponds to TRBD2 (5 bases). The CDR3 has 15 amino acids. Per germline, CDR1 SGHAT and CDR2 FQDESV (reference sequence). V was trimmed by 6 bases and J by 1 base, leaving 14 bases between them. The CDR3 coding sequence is TGTGCCAGCAGACAACTAGGGATACGCACAGATACGCAGTATTTT. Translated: CASRQLGIRTDTQYF.

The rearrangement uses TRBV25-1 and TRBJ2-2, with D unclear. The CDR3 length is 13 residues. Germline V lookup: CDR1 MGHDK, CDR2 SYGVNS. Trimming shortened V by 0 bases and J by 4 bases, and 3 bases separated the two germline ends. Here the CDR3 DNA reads TGTGCCAGCAGTGAATATGTCACCGGGGAGCTGTTTTTT. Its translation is CASSEYVTGELFF.

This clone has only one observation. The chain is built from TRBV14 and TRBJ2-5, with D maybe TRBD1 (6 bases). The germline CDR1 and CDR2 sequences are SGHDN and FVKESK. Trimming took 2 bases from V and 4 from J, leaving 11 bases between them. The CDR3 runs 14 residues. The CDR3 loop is CASSQRGSPETQYF. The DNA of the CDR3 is TGTGCCAGCAGCCAAAGGGGGTCCCCAGAGACCCAGTACTTC.

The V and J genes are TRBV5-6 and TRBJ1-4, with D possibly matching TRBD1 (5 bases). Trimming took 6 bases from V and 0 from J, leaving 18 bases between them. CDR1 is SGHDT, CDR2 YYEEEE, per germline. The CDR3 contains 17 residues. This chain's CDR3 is CASTTHILGATNEKLFF. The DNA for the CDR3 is TGTGCCAGCACCACGCACATACTAGGGGCAACTAATGAAAAACTGTTTTTT. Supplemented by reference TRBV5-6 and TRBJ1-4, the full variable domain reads DAGVTQSPTHLIKTRGQQVTLRCSPKSGHDTVSWYQQALGQGPQFIFQYYEEEERQRGNFPDRFSGHQFPNYSSELNVNALLLGDSALYLCASTTHILGATNEKLFFGSGTQLSVL.

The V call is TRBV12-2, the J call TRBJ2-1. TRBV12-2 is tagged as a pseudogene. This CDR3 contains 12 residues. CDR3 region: CASRLFTGPLFF. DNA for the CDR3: TGTGCAAGTCGCTTATTTACGGGACCTCTGTTCTTC.

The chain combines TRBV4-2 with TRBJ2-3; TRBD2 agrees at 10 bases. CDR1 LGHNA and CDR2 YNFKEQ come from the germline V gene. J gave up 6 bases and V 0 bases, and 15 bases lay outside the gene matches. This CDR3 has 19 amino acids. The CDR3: CASSQDFVRAGGPRDTQYF. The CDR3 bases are TGTGCCAGCAGCCAAGATTTTGTACGAGCGGGGGGGCCTCGGGATACGCAGTATTTT.

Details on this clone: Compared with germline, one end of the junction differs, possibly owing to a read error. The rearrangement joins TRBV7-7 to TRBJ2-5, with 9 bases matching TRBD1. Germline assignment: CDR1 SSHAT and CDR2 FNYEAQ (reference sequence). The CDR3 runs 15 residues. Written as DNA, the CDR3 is TGTGCTAGCAGCACGGGACAGGGAGAGAAAGAGACCCAGTACTTC. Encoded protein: CASSTGQGEKETQYF.

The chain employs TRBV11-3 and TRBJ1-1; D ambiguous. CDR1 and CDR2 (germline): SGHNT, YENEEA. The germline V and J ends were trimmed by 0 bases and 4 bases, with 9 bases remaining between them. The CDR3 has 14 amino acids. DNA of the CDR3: TGTGCCAGCAGCTTAGATGAGTTCAGCACTGAAGCTTTCTTT. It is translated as CASSLDEFSTEAFF. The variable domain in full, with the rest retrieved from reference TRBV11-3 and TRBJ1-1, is EAGVVQSPRYKIIEKKQPVAFWCNPISGHNTLYWYLQNLGQGPELLIRYENEEAVDDSQLPKDRFSAERLKGVDSTLKIQPAELGDSAVYLCASSLDEFSTEAFFGQGTRLTVV.

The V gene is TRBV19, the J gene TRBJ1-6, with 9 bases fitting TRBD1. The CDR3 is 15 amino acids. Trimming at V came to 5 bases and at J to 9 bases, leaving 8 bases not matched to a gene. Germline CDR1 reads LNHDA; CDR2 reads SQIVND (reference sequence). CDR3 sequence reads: CASSSPGTGLSPLHF. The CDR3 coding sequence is TGTGCCAGTAGTTCCCCCGGGACAGGGCTTTCACCCCTCCACTTT.

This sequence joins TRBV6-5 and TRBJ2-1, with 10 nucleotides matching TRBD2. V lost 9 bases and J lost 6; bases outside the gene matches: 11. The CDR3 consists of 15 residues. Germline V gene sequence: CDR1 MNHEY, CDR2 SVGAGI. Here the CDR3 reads CASQSGGAEANEQFF. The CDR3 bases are TGTGCCAGTCAAAGCGGGGGGGCCGAAGCCAATGAGCAGTTCTTC.

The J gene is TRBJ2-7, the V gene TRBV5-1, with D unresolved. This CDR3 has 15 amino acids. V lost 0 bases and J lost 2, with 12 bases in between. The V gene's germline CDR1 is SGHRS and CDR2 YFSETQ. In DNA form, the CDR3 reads TGCGCCAGCAGCTTGGATGACATGGCCCCCTACGAGCAGTACTTC. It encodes CASSLDDMAPYEQYF.

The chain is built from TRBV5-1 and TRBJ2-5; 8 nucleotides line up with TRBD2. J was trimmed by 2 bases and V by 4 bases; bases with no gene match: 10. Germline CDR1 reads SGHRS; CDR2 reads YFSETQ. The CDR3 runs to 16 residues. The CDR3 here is CASSPGGVAGQETQYF. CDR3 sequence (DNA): TGCGCCAGCAGCCCCGGGGGAGTAGCGGGGCAAGAGACCCAGTACTTC.

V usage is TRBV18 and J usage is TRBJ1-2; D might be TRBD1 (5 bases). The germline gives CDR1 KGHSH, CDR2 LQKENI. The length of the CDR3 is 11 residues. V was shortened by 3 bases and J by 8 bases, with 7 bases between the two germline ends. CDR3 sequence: CASSPREGYTF. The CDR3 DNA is TGTGCCAGCTCACCCAGGGAAGGCTACACCTTC.

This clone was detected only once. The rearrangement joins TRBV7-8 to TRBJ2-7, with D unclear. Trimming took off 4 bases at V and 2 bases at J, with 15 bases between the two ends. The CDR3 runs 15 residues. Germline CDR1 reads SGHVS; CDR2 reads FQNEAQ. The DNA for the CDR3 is TGTGCCAGCAGCTATGCCGTGGATCTCCCCTACGAGCAGTACTTC. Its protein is CASSYAVDLPYEQYF.

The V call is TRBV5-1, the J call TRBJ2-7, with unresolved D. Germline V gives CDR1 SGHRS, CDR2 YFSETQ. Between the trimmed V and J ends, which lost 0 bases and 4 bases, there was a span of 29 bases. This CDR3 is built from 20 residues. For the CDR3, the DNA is TGCGCCAGCAGCTTGGATTATACCGGGTCTCCCCTCTACAACGAGTACGAGCAGTACTTC. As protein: CASSLDYTGSPLYNEYEQYF.

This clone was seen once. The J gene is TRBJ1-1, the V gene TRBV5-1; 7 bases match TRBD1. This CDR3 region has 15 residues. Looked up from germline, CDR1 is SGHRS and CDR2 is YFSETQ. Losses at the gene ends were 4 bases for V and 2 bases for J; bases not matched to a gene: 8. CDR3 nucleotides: TGCGCCAGCAGCCTTTTGGGGACAGCCAACACTGAAGCTTTCTTT. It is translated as CASSLLGTANTEAFF.

The CDR3 bases are TGTGCCAGCAAACCAGGGGGTCGCTCCTACAATGAGCAGTTCTTC. This encodes CASKPGGRSYNEQFF. V gene TRBV2 combines with J gene TRBJ2-1; 7 bases agree with TRBD1. The CDR3 totals 15 residues. The J segment lost 0 bases and the V segment lost 7 bases, leaving 6 bases of the junction unmatched. Germline CDR1 SNHLY, CDR2 FYNNEI.